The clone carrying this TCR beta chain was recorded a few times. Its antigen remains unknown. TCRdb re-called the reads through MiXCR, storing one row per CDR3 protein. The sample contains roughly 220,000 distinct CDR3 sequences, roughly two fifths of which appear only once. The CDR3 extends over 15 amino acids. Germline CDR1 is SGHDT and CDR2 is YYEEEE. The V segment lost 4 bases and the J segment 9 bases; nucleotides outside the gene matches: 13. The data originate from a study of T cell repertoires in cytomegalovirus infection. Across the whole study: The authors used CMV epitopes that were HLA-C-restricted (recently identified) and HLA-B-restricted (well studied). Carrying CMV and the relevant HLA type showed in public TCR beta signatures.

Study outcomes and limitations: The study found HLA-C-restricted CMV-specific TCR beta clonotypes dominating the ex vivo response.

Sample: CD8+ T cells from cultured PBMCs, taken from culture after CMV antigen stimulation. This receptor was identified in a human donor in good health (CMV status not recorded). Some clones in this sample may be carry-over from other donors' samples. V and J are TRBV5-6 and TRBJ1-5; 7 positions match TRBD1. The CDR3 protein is CASSPHDREDGPQHF. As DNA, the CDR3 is TGTGCCAGCAGCCCTCATGACAGGGAAGATGGGCCCCAGCATTTT.